The 20 T cell receptor beta chains below were found in one sample sequenced in a study of cytotoxic CD8 clonotypes in ibrutinib-treated CLL. TCRdb's table, derived via immunoSEQ multiplex PCR, lists solely in-frame clones and lacks some. This repertoire shows almost 250,000 clones, roughly 74% found once; its top ten account for just over 15%. The source material was PBMCs, sampled after 24 months of ibrutinib treatment. These TCRs come from a human donor with chronic lymphocytic leukemia.

The chain employs TRBV7-2 and TRBJ2-7; TRBD2 aligns across 8 bases. Looked up from germline, CDR1 is SGHTA and CDR2 is FQGNSA. The trim removed 5 bases at V and 0 bases at J, leaving 9 bases unmatched. CDR3 size: 16 residues. CDR3 sequence (DNA): TGTGCCAGCAGCCCAAAGACTAGCGAGATCTCCTACGAGCAGTACTTC. It specifies CASSPKTSEISYEQYF.

This chain joins TRBV5-1 and TRBJ2-5, with D perhaps matching TRBD2 (6 bases). V was trimmed by 4 bases and J by 4 bases, leaving 17 bases between them. This CDR3 spans 15 amino acids. CDR1 SGHRS and CDR2 YFSETQ come from the germline V gene. The CDR3 sequence: CASSPPSVWGETQYF. In DNA, the CDR3 is TGCGCCAGCAGCCCCCCTAGCGTGTGGGGAGAGACCCAGTACTTC.

The chain carries TRBV6-5 and TRBJ1-2; no clear D. Germline CDR1 is MNHEY and CDR2 is SVGAGI. CDR3 size: 13 residues. V was cut by 2 bases and J by 7 bases, with 11 bases left in between. CDR3 nucleotides: TGTGCCAGCAGTTACCTTGCTAGCGGTGGCTACACCTTC. This sequence encodes CASSYLASGGYTF.

The chain recombines TRBV27 with TRBJ1-2; a possible D gene is TRBD1 (5 bases). Deletions cut 5 bases from V and 4 bases from J, with 11 bases between. CDR1 and CDR2 (germline): MNHEY, SMNVEV (reference sequence). The CDR3 runs to 13 residues. The DNA for the CDR3 is TGTGCCAGCAGTCCAACTCAGGGCTATGGCTACACCTTC. Residues: CASSPTQGYGYTF.

The chain recombines TRBV9 with TRBJ2-3, with 7 bases identical to TRBD1. The J segment lost 5 bases and the V segment lost 2 bases, leaving 5 bases of the junction unmatched. This CDR3 has 14 residues. Germline V gene data show CDR1 as SGDLS and CDR2 as YYNGEE. DNA of the CDR3: TGTGCCAGCAGCGTGGTAGGGGGCCAAGATACGCAGTATTTT. The encoded protein is CASSVVGGQDTQYF.

The chain recombines TRBV15 with TRBJ2-7, with D possibly being TRBD2 (6 bases). Germline V gene lookup returns CDR1 LNHNV and CDR2 YYDKDF (reference sequence). CDR3 length equals 16 residues. The germline V and J ends were trimmed by 3 bases and 4 bases, with 19 bases remaining between them. The CDR3 region is CATSSLGDFHDYEQYF. The CDR3 nucleotides read TGTGCCACCAGCAGTTTGGGGGACTTCCATGATTACGAGCAGTACTTC.

To note about this clone: This specimen includes other DNA sequences encoding the same CDR3. This sequence joins TRBV9 and TRBJ2-7; 8 bases fit TRBD1. V was clipped by 3 bases and J by 3 bases; unmatched bases: 5. The germline V gene encodes CDR1 SGDLS and CDR2 YYNGEE. This CDR3 comprises 14 residues. The CDR3 DNA reads TGTGCCAGCAGCGCTGGCGGACAGGGCTACGAGCAGTACTTC. Protein product: CASSAGGQGYEQYF.

This sequence joins TRBV6-1 and TRBJ2-1; 11 bases agree with TRBD2. Looked up from germline, CDR1 is MNHNS and CDR2 is SASEGT. The CDR3 spans 18 residues. Unmatched junction bases numbered 14, after V lost 2 bases and J lost 8 bases. The CDR3 here is CASSERGISGRVYDEQFF. As DNA, the CDR3 is TGTGCCAGCAGTGAACGGGGGATTAGCGGGAGGGTGTATGATGAGCAGTTCTTC.

The CDR3 region has the DNA TGTGCCAGCAGCTCGAACAAACTTTTCTCTAGGGGCGCCGGTGAGCAGTACTTC. Translating gives CASSSNKLFSRGAGEQYF. V gene TRBV7-8 combines with J gene TRBJ2-7, with D tentatively TRBD1 (5 bases). V lost 4 bases to trimming and J lost 7 bases, with 29 bases between them. Germline V lookup: CDR1 SGHVS, CDR2 FQNEAQ. The CDR3 runs to 18 residues.

The chain is built from TRBV6-5 and TRBJ2-2; D ambiguous. The CDR3 is 13 amino acids. V gave up 2 bases and J gave up 1 base, with 2 bases separating them. Germline loops: CDR1 MNHEY, CDR2 SVGAGI. CDR3 sequence reads: CASSYMNTGELFF. CDR3 nucleotides: TGTGCCAGCAGTTACATGAACACCGGGGAGCTGTTTTTT.

The genes are TRBV2 and TRBJ2-7; D call uncertain. Germline CDR1 reads SNHLY; CDR2 reads FYNNEI. The CDR3 is 12 amino acids. V lost 6 bases and J 1 base, leaving 7 bases between the germline ends. The CDR3 bases are TGTGCCAGCAGAGACGATTCCTACGAGCAGTACTTC. Its protein is CASRDDSYEQYF.

This chain joins TRBV5-4 and TRBJ1-2; D remains ambiguous. The CDR3 is 14 residues long. V lost 0 bases and J 4 bases, leaving 10 bases between the germline ends. From germline, CDR1 is SGHNT and CDR2 YYREEE (reference sequence). In DNA form, the CDR3 reads TGTGCCAGCAGCTTGGCCGGATCGGGCTATGGCTACACCTTC. Protein product: CASSLAGSGYGYTF. Full variable domain (remainder filled in from reference TRBV5-4 and TRBJ1-2): ETGVTQSPTHLIKTRGQQVTLRCSSQSGHNTVSWYQQALGQGPQFIFQYYREEENGRGNFPPRFSGLQFPNYSSELNVNALELDDSALYLCASSLAGSGYGYTFGSGTRLTVV.

The V and J genes are TRBV27 and TRBJ2-7, with 7 positions matching TRBD1. The CDR3 is made up of 14 amino acids. V lost 3 bases, J lost 4 bases, and 6 bases stayed unmatched. Germline CDR1 MNHEY, CDR2 SMNVEV (reference sequence). CDR3 residues: CASSFYRGRYEQYF. The CDR3 DNA follows: TGTGCCAGCAGTTTTTACAGGGGAAGGTACGAGCAGTACTTC.

The CDR3 DNA sequence: TGTGCCAGCAGCTTGTCAGGGGCGAAAAACATTCAGTACTTC. It specifies CASSLSGAKNIQYF. This chain uses TRBV7-2 with TRBJ2-4; D might be TRBD1 (6 bases). V lost 3 bases and J 4 bases, leaving 10 bases between the germline ends. This CDR3 has 14 residues. CDR1 is SGHTA, CDR2 FQGNSA, per germline.

The V call is TRBV29-1, the J call TRBJ1-2; D unresolved. This CDR3 comprises 11 residues. The germline V gene has CDR1 SQVTM and CDR2 ANQGSEA. V shed 4 bases and J shed 6 bases, with 9 bases lying between them. The CDR3 here is CSVGGSNGYTF. CDR3 nucleotide sequence: TGCAGCGTTGGAGGGTCTAATGGCTACACCTTC.

The chain couples TRBV2 to TRBJ2-1; 9 bases line up with TRBD1. CDR1 SNHLY and CDR2 FYNNEI come from the germline V gene. This CDR3 has 13 amino acids. The V and J ends lost 7 bases and 12 bases, in that order; junction bases with no gene match: 10. CDR3 sequence: CASMPGQGRTQFF. The CDR3 DNA reads TGTGCCAGCATGCCTGGACAGGGGAGGACGCAGTTCTTC.

The chain is built from TRBV5-1 and TRBJ2-5, with TRBD2 as a possible D gene (5 bases). The V end was cut by 4 bases, the J end by 2 bases, with 15 bases between. CDR1 and CDR2 (germline): SGHRS, YFSETQ. The CDR3 consists of 15 residues. The CDR3 spells CASSLSAAVQETQYF. CDR3 nucleotide sequence: TGCGCCAGCAGCCTGTCGGCAGCGGTGCAAGAGACCCAGTACTTC.

The V and J genes are TRBV25-1 and TRBJ1-5, with D possibly matching TRBD1 (5 bases). V was trimmed by 1 base and J by 4 bases, leaving 11 bases between them. This CDR3 is built from 15 residues. CDR1 is MGHDK and CDR2 is SYGVNS in the germline V gene. CDR3: CASSESGPGNQPQHF. Here the CDR3 DNA reads TGTGCCAGCAGTGAATCGGGGCCGGGAAATCAGCCCCAGCATTTT.

As regards this clone: The identical CDR3 is also encoded by other nucleotide sequences in the sample. This chain uses TRBV19 with TRBJ2-7; the D gene is possibly TRBD2 (5 bases). V dropped 4 bases and J dropped 5 bases, with 21 bases sitting between them. This CDR3 comprises 16 residues. The germline CDR1 and CDR2 sequences are LNHDA and SQIVND (reference sequence). CDR3 coding DNA: TGTGCCAGTAGTACCATCCTCCAAGGCCTCGGGAACGAGCAGTACTTC. Encoded protein: CASSTILQGLGNEQYF.

This clone has more than one count but fewer than ten. J is TRBJ2-7 and V is TRBV27; TRBD1 agrees at 8 bases. There are 14 residues in the CDR3. In germline, CDR1 is MNHEY, CDR2 SMNVEV (reference sequence). Trimming cost V 6 bases and J 0 bases; bases outside gene matches: 4. The CDR3 here is CASRTGGYSYEQYF. As DNA, the CDR3 is TGTGCCAGCAGAACAGGGGGATACTCCTACGAGCAGTACTTC.